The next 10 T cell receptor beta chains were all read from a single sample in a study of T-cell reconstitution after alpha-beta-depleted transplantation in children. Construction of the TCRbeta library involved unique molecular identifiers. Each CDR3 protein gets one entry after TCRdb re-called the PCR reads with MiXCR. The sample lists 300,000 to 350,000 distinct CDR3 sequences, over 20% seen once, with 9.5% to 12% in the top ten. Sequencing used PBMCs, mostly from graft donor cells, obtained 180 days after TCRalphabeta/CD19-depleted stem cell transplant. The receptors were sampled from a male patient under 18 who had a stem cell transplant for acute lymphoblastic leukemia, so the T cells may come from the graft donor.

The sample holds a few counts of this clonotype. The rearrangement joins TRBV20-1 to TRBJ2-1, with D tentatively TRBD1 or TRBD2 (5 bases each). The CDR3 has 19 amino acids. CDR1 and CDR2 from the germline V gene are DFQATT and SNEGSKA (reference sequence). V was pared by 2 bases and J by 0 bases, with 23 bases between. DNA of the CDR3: TGCAGTGCTAGACGCCGGGACCAAGATATCGTGAGCTCCTACAATGAGCAGTTCTTC. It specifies CSARRRDQDIVSSYNEQFF.

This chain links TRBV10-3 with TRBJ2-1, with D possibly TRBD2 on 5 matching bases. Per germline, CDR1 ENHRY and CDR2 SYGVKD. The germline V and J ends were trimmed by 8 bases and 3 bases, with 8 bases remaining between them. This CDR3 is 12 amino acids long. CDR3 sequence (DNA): TGTGCCATCTCGGACTTCTACAATGAGCAGTTCTTC. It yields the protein CAISDFYNEQFF.

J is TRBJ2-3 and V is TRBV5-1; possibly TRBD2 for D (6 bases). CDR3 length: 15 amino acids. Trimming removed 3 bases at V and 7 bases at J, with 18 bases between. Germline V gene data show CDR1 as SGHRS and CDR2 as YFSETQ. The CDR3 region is CASSSHRDSPYTQYF. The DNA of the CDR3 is TGCGCCAGCAGCTCTCATCGGGACTCTCCGTATACGCAGTATTTT. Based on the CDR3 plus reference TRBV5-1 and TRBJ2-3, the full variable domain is KAGVTQTPRYLIKTRGQQVTLSCSPISGHRSVSWYQQTPGQGLQFLFEYFSETQRNKGNFPGRFSGRQFSNSRSEMNVSTLELGDSALYLCASSSHRDSPYTQYFGPGTRLTVL.

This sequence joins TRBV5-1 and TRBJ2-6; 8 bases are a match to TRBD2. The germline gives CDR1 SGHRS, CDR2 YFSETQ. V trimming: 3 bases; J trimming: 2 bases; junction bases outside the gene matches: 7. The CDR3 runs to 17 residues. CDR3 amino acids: CASSYQRERAGANVLTF. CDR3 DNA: TGCGCCAGCAGCTACCAGCGGGAGAGAGCTGGGGCCAACGTCCTGACTTTC.

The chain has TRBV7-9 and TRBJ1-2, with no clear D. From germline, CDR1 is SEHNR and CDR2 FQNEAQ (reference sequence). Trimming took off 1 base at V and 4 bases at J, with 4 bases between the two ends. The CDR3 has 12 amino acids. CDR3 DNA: TGTGCCAGCAGCTTAGTAGCCTATGGCTACACCTTC. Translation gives CASSLVAYGYTF.

CDR3 residues: CSASRPLTVNTEAFF. The CDR3 nucleotides read TGCAGTGCTAGCAGGCCCCTAACAGTGAACACTGAAGCTTTCTTT. The chain uses TRBV20-1 and TRBJ1-1; D unclear. CDR1 is DFQATT and CDR2 is SNEGSKA in the germline V gene (reference sequence). The CDR3 has 15 residues. V lost 3 bases and J lost 0, with 14 bases in between.

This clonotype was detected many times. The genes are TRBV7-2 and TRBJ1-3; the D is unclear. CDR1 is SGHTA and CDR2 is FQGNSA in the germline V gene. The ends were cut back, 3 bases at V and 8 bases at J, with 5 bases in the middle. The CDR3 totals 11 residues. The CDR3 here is CASSLGDTIYF. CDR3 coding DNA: TGTGCCAGCAGCTTGGGCGACACCATATATTTT.

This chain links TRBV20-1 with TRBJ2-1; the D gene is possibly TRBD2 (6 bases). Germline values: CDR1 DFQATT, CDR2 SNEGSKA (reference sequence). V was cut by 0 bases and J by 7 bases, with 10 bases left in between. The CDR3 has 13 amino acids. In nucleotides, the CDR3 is TGCAGTGCTAGAGATGGGGGGAAGAATGAGCAGTTCTTC. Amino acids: CSARDGGKNEQFF.

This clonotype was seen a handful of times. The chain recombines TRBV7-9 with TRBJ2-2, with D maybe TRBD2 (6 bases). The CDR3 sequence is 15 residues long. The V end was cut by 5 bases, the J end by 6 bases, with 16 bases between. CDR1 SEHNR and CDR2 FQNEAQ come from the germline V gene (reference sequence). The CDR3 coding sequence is TGTGCCAGCAGCCGACTAGGAGCGTTGGCCGGGGAGCTGTTTTTT. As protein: CASSRLGALAGELFF.

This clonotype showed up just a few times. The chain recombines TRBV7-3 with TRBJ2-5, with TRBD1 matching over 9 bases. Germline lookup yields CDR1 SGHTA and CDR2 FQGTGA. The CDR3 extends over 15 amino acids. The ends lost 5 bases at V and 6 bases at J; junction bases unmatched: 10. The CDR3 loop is CASSLGTGREKTQYF. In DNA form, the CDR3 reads TGTGCCAGCAGCCTCGGGACAGGGAGGGAAAAGACCCAGTACTTC.